This T cell receptor (beta chain) was obtained from a study of read filtering for tumor transcriptome and immune sequencing. Background on the study: Revised staging placed eight or nine patients in R-ISS I, some 17 in II, 7 in III.

Molecular barcoded adaptors covering alpha/delta and beta/gamma chains were used on about 0.4 ug RNA. TCRdb ran MiXCR on the reads and lists one entry per CDR3 protein. The sample lists about 39,000 distinct CDR3 sequences, about 15% seen once, with 18% in the top ten. Germline values: CDR1 DFQATT, CDR2 SNEGSKA (reference sequence). This CDR3 region has 11 residues. Trimming shortened V by 5 bases and J by 10 bases, and 14 bases separated the two germline ends. At the time of active disease, bone marrow was collected from every patient. Study-wide findings and caveats: Single-read clonotypes: 80% to 90% of IR-seq clonotypes (around 3.5% of reads), roughly 70% of RNA-seq clonotypes (approximately 43% of reads). Without single-read clonotypes, shared clonotype proportions correlated more between IR-seq and RNA-seq.

On this clonotype itself: The antigen is unknown.

This sequence originates from a donor aged 40 or over with multiple myeloma. Sequencing input: a population of CD138-negative cells sorted from bone marrow. The V gene is TRBV20-1, the J gene TRBJ1-1, with D possibly being TRBD1 (6 bases). CDR3 DNA: TGCAGTGCTCTCCAGACAGGTGTAGCTTTCTTT. This encodes CSALQTGVAFF.